One and the same sample provided the 30 T cell receptor beta chains below, sequenced in a study of control samples from healthy donors and cancer patients. Libraries were prepared by immunoSEQ multiplex PCR; TCRdb keeps only in-frame clonotypes and omits some of them. The top ten hold approximately 15% of the sample, which has roughly 120,000 clones, about 89% seen once. The specimen was blood. These receptors were collected from a woman aged 50 to 60 in good health.

This rearrangement joins TRBV28 to TRBJ1-5; D is possibly TRBD1 (5 bases). The CDR3 totals 12 residues. Germline V gene sequence: CDR1 MDHEN, CDR2 SYDVKM. Deletions cut 10 bases from V and 4 bases from J, with 11 bases between. The DNA for the CDR3 is TGTGCCACTACGGGGCAGAATCAGCCCCAGCATTTT. The encoded protein is CATTGQNQPQHF.

The chain carries TRBV2 and TRBJ2-5; 10 bases align to TRBD1. The CDR3 totals 15 residues. Germline CDR1 and CDR2: SNHLY and FYNNEI. J lost 5 bases, V lost 5 bases, and 8 bases had no gene match. The CDR3 sequence: CASSTLGTGVETQYF. CDR3 nucleotides: TGTGCCAGCAGTACCCTTGGGACAGGGGTTGAGACCCAGTACTTC.

The CDR3 region has the DNA TGTGCCAGCAGCTCTCGGAGGGCCGAGGACACAGATACGCAGTATTTT. It is translated as CASSSRRAEDTDTQYF. This chain connects TRBV7-9 to TRBJ2-3, with D possibly TRBD2 on 6 matching bases. Trimming left V 4 bases short and J 2 bases short, with 16 bases between. CDR3 length: 16 amino acids. From germline, CDR1 is SEHNR and CDR2 FQNEAQ (reference sequence).

This chain connects TRBV20-1 to TRBJ2-5; D is ambiguous. V lost 3 bases and J 4 bases, leaving 9 bases between the germline ends. The CDR3 totals 12 residues. CDR1 is DFQATT, CDR2 SNEGSKA, per germline (reference sequence). Written as DNA, the CDR3 is TGCAGTGCTAGTGGGTCAGGAGAGACCCAGTACTTC. Amino acids: CSASGSGETQYF.

The chain has TRBV5-4 and TRBJ2-1; D unclear. The V gene's germline CDR1 is SGHNT and CDR2 YYREEE (reference sequence). Trimming pared 0 bases from V and 6 bases from J, leaving 13 bases between. This CDR3 spans 15 amino acids. DNA for the CDR3: TGTGCCAGCAGCTTGGCTATAGGGTCCCGCAATGAGCAGTTCTTC. This codes for CASSLAIGSRNEQFF.

This chain uses TRBV19 with TRBJ1-1; D is undetermined. CDR1 is LNHDA and CDR2 is SQIVND in the germline V gene (reference sequence). The CDR3 is made up of 13 amino acids. V lost 3 bases to trimming and J lost 6 bases, with 11 bases between them. CDR3 in DNA: TGTGCCAGTAGTATCCCGGCCTCGGCTGAAGCTTTCTTT. Residues: CASSIPASAEAFF.

As regards this clone: Germline is not matched at one junction end, which may reflect a read error. The chain links TRBV5-8 to TRBJ1-2, with 11 bases matching TRBD1. This CDR3 has 20 residues. Germline V gives CDR1 SGHTS, CDR2 YDEGEE. This CDR3 is CASSFRSVGTGGRVAYGYIF. The CDR3 nucleotides are TGTGCCAGCAGCTTTCGGTCGGTCGGGACAGGGGGTCGTGTTGCCTATGGCTACATCTTC.

This clone was recorded once. The chain couples TRBV30 to TRBJ2-3; D may be TRBD2 (6 bases). The germline V gene has CDR1 GTSNPN and CDR2 SVGIG (reference sequence). There are 13 residues in the CDR3. V lost 4 bases to trimming and J lost 6 bases, with 14 bases between them. This CDR3 is CAWNSHGGDTQYF. The DNA for the CDR3 is TGTGCCTGGAACTCCCATGGGGGGGATACGCAGTATTTT.

The V call is TRBV19, the J call TRBJ2-7; tentative D call: TRBD1 (6 bases). The CDR3 sequence is 17 residues long. Trimming removed 3 bases from V and 1 base from J, with 19 bases in between. Germline V gene data show CDR1 as LNHDA and CDR2 as SQIVND (reference sequence). This CDR3 reads CASSIDRRPYRSYEQYV. The DNA for the CDR3 is TGTGCCAGTAGTATCGACAGGCGGCCCTACAGATCCTACGAGCAGTACGTC.

The V call is TRBV11-2, the J call TRBJ2-1, with 7 nucleotides matching TRBD1. J lost 6 bases, V lost 4 bases, and 9 bases had no gene match. This CDR3 spans 15 amino acids. The germline V gene encodes CDR1 SGHAT and CDR2 FQNNGV. CDR3 bases: TGTGCCAGCAGCTCCACCGAGAGGGGGCCCAATGAGCAGTTCTTC. This codes for CASSSTERGPNEQFF.

The chain links TRBV3-1 (or the pseudogene TRBV3-2) to TRBJ1-5, with D perhaps matching TRBD1 (6 bases). Germline CDR1 LGHDT, CDR2 YNNKEL (reference sequence). The CDR3 covers 16 residues. The ends were cut back, 2 bases at V and 3 bases at J, with 14 bases in the middle. The CDR3: CASSQFPRGPNQPQHF. Here the CDR3 DNA reads TGTGCCAGCAGCCAATTTCCCAGGGGACCCAATCAGCCCCAGCATTTT.

This clone appeared once. The J gene is TRBJ2-1, the V gene TRBV5-6, with unresolved D. There are 15 residues in the CDR3. Germline CDR1 is SGHDT and CDR2 is YYEEEE. V gave up 2 bases and J gave up 2 bases, with 11 bases separating them. In DNA, the CDR3 is TGTGCCAGCAGCTTCTACTATCGGACCTACAATGAGCAGTTCTTC. Its translation: CASSFYYRTYNEQFF.

The chain couples TRBV27 to TRBJ2-7; 12 bases agree with TRBD1. J was trimmed by 1 base and V by 6 bases; bases with no gene match: 4. The germline V gene has CDR1 MNHEY and CDR2 SMNVEV (reference sequence). CDR3 length equals 15 residues. DNA for the CDR3: TGTGCCAGCAGAGGGACAGGGGGCCCTTCCTACGAGCAGTACTTC. It yields the protein CASRGTGGPSYEQYF.

This chain links TRBV13 with TRBJ2-7; 7 positions match TRBD2. V lost 1 base and J lost 0; bases outside the gene matches: 9. The V gene's germline CDR1 is PRHDT and CDR2 FYEKMQ (reference sequence). The length of the CDR3 is 17 residues. The CDR3 is CASSLEFKRGGSYEQYF. Here the CDR3 DNA reads TGTGCCAGCAGCTTAGAGTTTAAGCGGGGTGGCTCCTACGAGCAGTACTTC. The complete variable domain, with remaining parts taken from reference TRBV13 and TRBJ2-7, reads AAGVIQSPRHLIKEKRETATLKCYPIPRHDTVYWYQQGPGQDPQFLISFYEKMQSDKGSIPDRFSAQQFSDYHSELNMSSLELGDSALYFCASSLEFKRGGSYEQYFGPGTRLTVT.

The chain employs TRBV19 and TRBJ1-1; maybe TRBD1 (5 bases). Germline CDR1 is LNHDA and CDR2 is SQIVND (reference sequence). The CDR3 contains 13 residues. V was pared by 7 bases and J by 1 base, with 10 bases between. CDR3 DNA sequence: TGTGCCAGTAAATGGACACCGAACACTGAAGCTTTCTTT. Its protein is CASKWTPNTEAFF.

The rearrangement links TRBV7-8 to TRBJ2-7, with D uncertain. Looked up from germline, CDR1 is SGHVS and CDR2 is FQNEAQ. Trimming cost V 3 bases and J 4 bases, with 16 bases left between them. CDR3 length: 15 amino acids. In nucleotides, the CDR3 is TGTGCCAGCAGCTTCATCGGCAGGATTTCTTACGAGCAGTACTTC. This codes for CASSFIGRISYEQYF.

The chain carries TRBV4-1 and TRBJ1-4; D remains ambiguous. This CDR3 is 14 amino acids long. The V gene's germline CDR1 is MGHRA and CDR2 YSYEKL. Trimming stripped 6 bases from V and 5 bases from J, with 13 bases between. In DNA, the CDR3 is TGCGCCAGCAGACGTAATAGCGGGAATGAAAAACTGTTTTTT. Translation gives CASRRNSGNEKLFF.

This chain connects TRBV23-1 to TRBJ2-7; TRBD1 might be the D (5 bases). TRBV23-1 is reported as an ORF; its role is uncertain. The V and J ends lost 4 bases and 8 bases respectively, with 12 bases between them. The CDR3 sequence is 12 residues long. DNA for the CDR3: TGCGCCAGCAGTCGTGGGGCTCGGAAGCAGTACGTC. This encodes CASSRGARKQYV.

The rearrangement joins TRBV7-6 to TRBJ2-3; 8 positions agree with TRBD2. This CDR3 has 18 residues. Trimming took 3 bases from V and 2 from J; bases not matched to a gene: 13. CDR1 and CDR2 from the germline V gene are SGHVS and FNYEAQ. In nucleotides, the CDR3 is TGTGCCAGCAGCTTGTCTTCGGCGGGAGGAAAAGCCACAGATACGCAGTATTTT. This codes for CASSLSSAGGKATDTQYF. Full variable domain (rest looked up from reference TRBV7-6 and TRBJ2-3): GAGVSQSPRYKVTKRGQDVALRCDPISGHVSLYWYRQALGQGPEFLTYFNYEAQQDKSGLPNDRFSAERPEGSISTLTIQRTEQRDSAMYRCASSLSSAGGKATDTQYFGPGTRLTVL.

This clone was seen only once. The chain is built from TRBV4-3 and TRBJ1-5; D remains unclear. The CDR3 is 15 residues long. Looked up from germline, CDR1 is LGHNA and CDR2 is YSLEER. Trimming left V 0 bases short and J 9 bases short, with 15 bases between. CDR3 protein: CASSQDRGASSPQHF. CDR3 sequence (DNA): TGCGCCAGCAGCCAAGACCGGGGAGCAAGTTCGCCCCAGCATTTT.

The CDR3 bases are TGTGCCTGGAGTGTACTTGGCGGGAGTGCGCAGTTCTTC. It yields the protein CAWSVLGGSAQFF. The J gene is TRBJ2-1, the V gene TRBV30; 7 nucleotides agree with TRBD2. This CDR3 is built from 13 residues. With 0 bases clipped from V and 12 bases from J, the junction kept 8 bases outside the gene matches. The germline V gene has CDR1 GTSNPN and CDR2 SVGIG (reference sequence).

The V gene is TRBV6-1, the J gene TRBJ2-7; D not certain. The V gene lost 1 base and the J gene lost 2 bases, with 6 bases spanning the gap. This CDR3 contains 13 residues. Germline assignment: CDR1 MNHNS and CDR2 SASEGT. CDR3 DNA: TGTGCCAGCAGTGAAGGTGTACCCTACGAGCAGTACGTC. It specifies CASSEGVPYEQYV.

The chain combines TRBV5-6 with TRBJ1-2; unclear D gene. V was shortened by 2 bases and J by 8 bases, with 13 bases between the two germline ends. The CDR3 consists of 13 residues. CDR1 is SGHDT and CDR2 is YYEEEE in the germline V gene. As DNA, the CDR3 is TGTGCCAGCAGCTTCGGTCGCGCGCGCGGCTACACCTTC. It yields the protein CASSFGRARGYTF.

This rearrangement joins TRBV15 to TRBJ2-1; TRBD2 agrees at 10 bases. CDR1 and CDR2 (germline): LNHNV, YYDKDF (reference sequence). Unmatched junction bases numbered 13, after V lost 7 bases and J lost 7 bases. The CDR3 covers 16 residues. The CDR3 DNA reads as TGTGCCACCAACATCCGAGCGGGGGGGCCAGAAAATGAGCAGTTCTTC. This encodes CATNIRAGGPENEQFF.

The chain combines TRBV6-2 or TRBV6-3 with TRBJ2-1; 7 nucleotides align to TRBD2. The V segment lost 2 bases and the J segment 4 bases; nucleotides outside the gene matches: 5. CDR3 length: 15 amino acids. Germline V CDR1 and CDR2: MNHEY, SVGEGT. In DNA, the CDR3 is TGTGCCAGCAGTTACATCCAGCGGGGTTACAATGAGCAGTTCTTC. Protein: CASSYIQRGYNEQFF.

The V call is TRBV25-1, the J call TRBJ2-7; D unclear. The V end lost 10 bases, the J end lost 6 bases, and 13 bases lay between the germline ends. The CDR3 spans 11 residues. The germline V gene encodes CDR1 MGHDK and CDR2 SYGVNS. CDR3 DNA: TGTGCCACTACCCTGGGATCCGAGCAGTACTTC. This translates into CATTLGSEQYF.

The rearrangement links TRBV7-9 to TRBJ2-1, with a possible D match to TRBD1 (6 bases). Trimming took 1 base from V and 7 from J, leaving 14 bases between them. This CDR3 has 15 residues. CDR1 is SEHNR and CDR2 is FQNEAQ in the germline V gene (reference sequence). CDR3 nucleotide sequence: TGTGCCAGCAGCTTAGAAGGGGGACCCCGGAATGAGCAGTTCTTC. Translating it yields CASSLEGGPRNEQFF. The entire variable domain, with the rest obtained from reference TRBV7-9 and TRBJ2-1, is as follows: DTGVSQNPRHKITKRGQNVTFRCDPISEHNRLYWYRQTLGQGPEFLTYFQNEAQLEKSRLLSDRFSAERPKGSFSTLEIQRTEQGDSAMYLCASSLEGGPRNEQFFGPGTRLTVL.

The chain couples TRBV4-3 to TRBJ1-3; 8 nucleotides line up with TRBD1. Per the germline V gene, CDR1 is LGHNA and CDR2 is YSLEER. V gave up 3 bases and J gave up 3 bases; unmatched junction bases: 4. The CDR3 length is 15 residues. CDR3 nucleotide sequence: TGCGCCAGCAGCCAGGACAGGGCCGGTGGAAACACCATATATTTT. It codes for CASSQDRAGGNTIYF.

The chain joins TRBV6-2 or TRBV6-3 to TRBJ2-5; no clear D gene. The CDR3 extends over 13 amino acids. Germline CDR1 MNHEY, CDR2 SVGEGT. The V gene lost 2 bases and the J gene lost 7 bases, with 11 bases spanning the gap. CDR3 loop: CASSYGVVSTQYF. CDR3 DNA sequence: TGTGCCAGCAGTTACGGGGTTGTGTCGACCCAGTACTTC.

The V gene is TRBV3-1 (or the pseudogene TRBV3-2), the J gene TRBJ2-1; D is perhaps TRBD1 or TRBD2 (6 bases each). The germline gives CDR1 LGHDT, CDR2 YNNKEL (reference sequence). This CDR3 spans 17 amino acids. V lost 4 bases to trimming and J lost 0 bases, with 16 bases between them. CDR3 sequence (DNA): TGTGCCAGCAGCCTACTGGGGGGCGGAATCTCCTACAATGAGCAGTTCTTC. This translates into CASSLLGGGISYNEQFF.